This T cell receptor (beta chain) was observed in a study of molecular identifiers for immune sequencing clone quantification. The CDR3 has 16 residues. CDR1 and CDR2 from the germline V gene are SGHDN and FVKESK. With respect to this clonotype: Its antigen is still unknown. A much larger clone differs by one base, so this may be a read error.

TCRdb re-analysed the PCR reads in MiXCR, keeping a single row per CDR3 protein. This sample has under 600,000 distinct CDR3 sequences; about 22% occur once, and the top ten carry around 0.86%. Points from the study as a whole: Over 97% of effector molecules, yet under 1% of naive-cell molecules, were held by clones above 20 RNA copies.

The chain joins TRBV14 to TRBJ2-7; D is perhaps TRBD2 (6 bases). Sequences were obtained from naive CD8+ T cells from blood, with Jurkat cell RNA spiked in. As to subset: FACS-sorted CD8+CD4-CCR7+CD45RA+ naive T cells. This TCR was sampled from a human donor in good health. Some libraries in this study had Jurkat cell RNA spiked in. CDR3 protein: CASGQVRGLHSVEQYF. The CDR3 nucleotides read TGTGCCAGCGGCCAAGTTCGGGGACTCCACTCGGTCGAGCAGTACTTC.